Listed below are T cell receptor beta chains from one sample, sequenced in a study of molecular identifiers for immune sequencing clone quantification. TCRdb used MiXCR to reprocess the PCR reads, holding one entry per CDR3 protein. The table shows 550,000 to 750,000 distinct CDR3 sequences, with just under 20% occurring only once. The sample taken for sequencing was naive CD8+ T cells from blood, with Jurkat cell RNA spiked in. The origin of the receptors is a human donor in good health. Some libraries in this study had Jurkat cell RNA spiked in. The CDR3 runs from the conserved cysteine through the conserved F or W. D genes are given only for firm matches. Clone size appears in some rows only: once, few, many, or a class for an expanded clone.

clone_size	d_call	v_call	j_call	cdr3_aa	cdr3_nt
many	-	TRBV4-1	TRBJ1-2	CASSETGYGYTF	TGCGCCAGCAGCGAGACAGGCTATGGCTACACCTTC
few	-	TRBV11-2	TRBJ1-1	CASSPSRGGGWTEAFF	TGTGCCAGCAGCCCCTCTAGAGGAGGGGGGTGGACTGAAGCTTTCTTT
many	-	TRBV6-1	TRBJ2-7	CASSDFGGSTYEQYF	TGTGCCAGCAGTGATTTCGGGGGATCTACCTACGAGCAGTACTTC
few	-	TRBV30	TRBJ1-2	CAYRIGTEGYTF	TGTGCCTACCGAATCGGGACTGAGGGCTACACCTTC
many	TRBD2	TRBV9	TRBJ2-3	CASSVLGTSGSYSTDTQYF	TGTGCCAGCAGCGTCCTTGGGACTAGCGGTAGCTATAGCACAGATACGCAGTATTTT
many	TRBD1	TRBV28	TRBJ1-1	CASSLPGTALLNTEAFF	TGTGCCAGCAGTTTACCAGGGACAGCACTCTTGAACACTGAAGCTTTCTTT
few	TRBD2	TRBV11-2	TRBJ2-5	CASLGLERETQYF	TGTGCCAGCCTCGGACTAGAGCGGGAGACCCAGTACTTC
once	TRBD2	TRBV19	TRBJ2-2	CASTTGRLAYTGGLFF	TGTGCCAGTACCACCGGGAGACTAGCTTATACCGGGGGGCTGTTTTTT
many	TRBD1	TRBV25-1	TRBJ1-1	CASSPPRGRGTEAFF	TGTGCCAGCAGTCCACCCAGGGGGCGAGGGACTGAAGCTTTCTTT
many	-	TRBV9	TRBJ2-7	CASSPEEGPYEQYF	TGTGCCAGCAGCCCTGAGGAGGGCCCCTACGAGCAGTACTTC
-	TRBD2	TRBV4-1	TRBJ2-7	CASSRRSGSPNEQYF	TGTGCCAGCAGCCGACGTAGCGGGAGTCCCAACGAGCAGTACTTC
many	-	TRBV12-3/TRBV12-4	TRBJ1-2	CASSLGLGLVF	TGTGCCAGCAGCCTCGGCTTGGGTTTAGTCTTC
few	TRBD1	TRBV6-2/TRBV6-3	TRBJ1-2	CASRSLGQGAYGYTF	TGTGCCAGCAGAAGCCTGGGACAGGGGGCCTATGGCTACACCTTC
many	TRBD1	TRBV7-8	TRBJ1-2	CASSPANAQGGNYGYTF	TGTGCCAGCAGCCCGGCAAATGCGCAGGGGGGTAACTATGGCTACACCTTC
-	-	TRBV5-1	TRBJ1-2	CASSLDAVANYGYTF	TGCGCCAGCAGCTTGGACGCGGTTGCTAACTATGGCTACACCTTC
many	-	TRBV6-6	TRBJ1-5	CASTRTVYSNQPQHF	TGTGCCAGCACCCGGACAGTCTATAGCAATCAGCCCCAGCATTTT
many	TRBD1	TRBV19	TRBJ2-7	CASSFHVDRAHYEQYF	TGTGCCAGTAGTTTCCACGTGGACAGGGCCCACTACGAGCAGTACTTC